The 25 T cell receptor beta chains below come from one sample, sequenced in a study of shared clonotypes between healthy human individuals. Clones were read by immunoSEQ multiplex PCR, and TCRdb kept only the in-frame ones, dropping some. The sample shows more than 2,000,000 clones, roughly 93% of them seen only once. Sequenced input: naive CD4+ T cells from PBMCs. Subset reported: CD45RA+ positively selected. These receptors were taken from a man in his late teens or twenties in good health. Some clones in this sample may be carry-over from other donors' samples.

The chain couples TRBV28 to TRBJ2-1; tentative D call: TRBD2 (6 bases). The length of the CDR3 is 15 residues. V was trimmed by 3 bases and J by 6 bases, leaving 15 bases between them. The germline V gene encodes CDR1 MDHEN and CDR2 SYDVKM. The CDR3 is CASSLHSGTGNEQFF. As DNA, the CDR3 is TGTGCCAGCAGTTTGCATTCCGGGACTGGCAATGAGCAGTTCTTC.

This chain uses TRBV30 with TRBJ1-6; 7 bases agree with TRBD1. With 5 bases clipped from V and 8 bases from J, the junction kept 6 bases outside the gene matches. Germline V gene lookup returns CDR1 GTSNPN and CDR2 SVGIG (reference sequence). CDR3 size: 13 residues. The CDR3 protein is CAWGQEPDSPLHF. The CDR3 DNA follows: TGTGCCTGGGGACAGGAACCAGATTCACCCCTCCACTTT.

This chain links TRBV28 with TRBJ2-1; 12 bases agree with TRBD2. The CDR3 is 16 amino acids. V shed 5 bases and J 5 bases; nucleotides not matched to a gene: 7. From germline, CDR1 is MDHEN and CDR2 SYDVKM. CDR3 DNA: TGTGCCAGCAGTCCGACGGGACTAGCGGGCAACAATGAGCAGTTCTTC. Translated, it gives CASSPTGLAGNNEQFF.

This chain connects TRBV28 to TRBJ1-1; D is uncertain. The CDR3 loop spans 11 amino acids. V lost 4 bases to trimming and J lost 6 bases, with 6 bases between them. Germline CDR1 is MDHEN and CDR2 is SYDVKM. This chain's CDR3 is CASSSEPEAFF. The CDR3 coding sequence is TGTGCCAGCAGTTCCGAACCTGAAGCTTTCTTT. Full variable domain (remainder filled in from reference TRBV28 and TRBJ1-1): DVKVTQSSRYLVKRTGEKVFLECVQDMDHENMFWYRQDPGLGLRLIYFSYDVKMKEKGDIPEGYSVSREKKERFSLILESASTNQTSMYLCASSSEPEAFFGQGTRLTVV.

The chain couples TRBV5-1 to TRBJ2-2; 11 bases map to TRBD2. The CDR3 runs to 16 residues. Trimming took 4 bases from V and 4 from J; bases not matched to a gene: 6. Germline CDR1 reads SGHRS; CDR2 reads YFSETQ. CDR3 amino acids: CASSPDTSGSTGELFF. In DNA form, the CDR3 reads TGCGCCAGCAGCCCCGACACTAGCGGGAGCACCGGGGAGCTGTTTTTT.

The chain has TRBV5-4 and TRBJ2-1; 10 nucleotides match TRBD2. Germline-derived CDR1 and CDR2 are SGHNT and YYREEE (reference sequence). Trimming at V came to 1 base and at J to 8 bases, leaving 15 bases not matched to a gene. The CDR3 length is 18 residues. The DNA of the CDR3 is TGTGCCAGCAGCTTGTCCACCTTAGCGGGAGGTGTTCGGGATGAGCAGTTCTTC. This gives the protein CASSLSTLAGGVRDEQFF.

This chain connects TRBV19 to TRBJ1-4, with a tentative D call TRBD1 (6 bases). The germline V and J ends were trimmed by 8 bases and 7 bases, with 14 bases remaining between them. The CDR3 has 13 amino acids. Looked up from germline, CDR1 is LNHDA and CDR2 is SQIVND (reference sequence). The CDR3 is CASGGTSAEKLFF. The CDR3 DNA reads TGTGCCAGTGGAGGGACATCGGCTGAAAAACTGTTTTTT.

This clone was seen just once. The gene calls are TRBV5-1 and TRBJ2-1; a possible D gene is TRBD1 (6 bases). The CDR3 is made up of 15 amino acids. V lost 1 base and J lost 4, with 12 bases in between. From germline, CDR1 is SGHRS and CDR2 YFSETQ. The CDR3 reads CASSLQGPGYNEQFF. The DNA for the CDR3 is TGCGCCAGCAGCTTGCAGGGGCCAGGGTACAATGAGCAGTTCTTC.

The CDR3 DNA is TGTGCCACCACCCCGACCCCCAATGTGGGGGATACGCAGTATTTT. This gives the protein CATTPTPNVGDTQYF. The rearrangement uses TRBV6-1 and TRBJ2-3; D is unclear. Trimming removed 10 bases at V and 6 bases at J, with 23 bases between. Germline lookup yields CDR1 MNHNS and CDR2 SASEGT. The CDR3 is 15 amino acids.

The chain employs TRBV7-8 and TRBJ1-5; 8 bases are a match to TRBD1. The V gene's germline CDR1 is SGHVS and CDR2 FQNEAQ. V lost 1 base to trimming and J lost 10 bases; unmatched junction nucleotides: 15. The CDR3 sequence is 17 residues long. The CDR3 loop reads CASSLEWARGLNKPQHF. DNA of the CDR3: TGTGCCAGCAGCTTAGAATGGGCCAGGGGGCTTAACAAACCCCAGCATTTT.

The J gene is TRBJ2-5, the V gene TRBV7-2; D unclear. The length of the CDR3 is 13 residues. Germline loops: CDR1 SGHTA, CDR2 FQGNSA. V gave up 2 bases and J gave up 2 bases, with 6 bases separating them. DNA for the CDR3: TGTGCCAGCAGCTTACTGGTACAAGAGACCCAGTACTTC. Encoded protein: CASSLLVQETQYF.

The gene calls are TRBV4-1 and TRBJ2-2; 9 bases are a match to TRBD1. Germline V lookup: CDR1 MGHRA, CDR2 YSYEKL. The CDR3 is 20 amino acids. J lost 0 bases, V lost 6 bases, and 17 bases had no gene match. DNA of the CDR3: TGCGCCAGCAGTTATACAGGGGGCCAAGCTACCTCCACGAACACCGGGGAGCTGTTTTTT. Translated, it gives CASSYTGGQATSTNTGELFF.

This chain links TRBV7-9 with TRBJ1-3, with a possible D match to TRBD1 (5 bases). Germline CDR1 is SEHNR and CDR2 is FQNEAQ (reference sequence). Deletions cut 6 bases from V and 1 base from J, with 13 bases between. The CDR3 is made up of 15 amino acids. The DNA of the CDR3 is TGTGCCAGCAGTTCCCCGGGGCTTTCTGGAAACACCATATATTTT. It codes for CASSSPGLSGNTIYF.

The J gene is TRBJ2-5, the V gene TRBV4-3; the D gene is possibly TRBD2 (6 bases). Germline V gene lookup returns CDR1 LGHNA and CDR2 YSLEER. This CDR3 has 18 amino acids. The V end lost 3 bases, the J end lost 8 bases, and 28 bases lay between the germline ends. The CDR3 reads CASSHGTGAQGLSATQYF. The CDR3 region has the DNA TGCGCCAGCAGCCACGGAACGGGAGCCCAGGGACTGTCGGCTACCCAGTACTTC.

This chain uses TRBV6-5 with TRBJ1-1; no clear D. CDR3 size: 12 residues. V lost 6 bases and J 5 bases, leaving 10 bases between the germline ends. CDR1 and CDR2 (germline): MNHEY, SVGAGI. The CDR3 sequence: CASRRTGTEAFF. DNA of the CDR3: TGTGCCAGCAGAAGAACGGGGACTGAAGCTTTCTTT.

A note on this clone: The sample contains more than one DNA sequence encoding this CDR3. The rearrangement links TRBV6-6 to TRBJ1-5; D unresolved. The germline V gene has CDR1 MNHNY and CDR2 SVGAGI (reference sequence). V was trimmed by 5 bases and J by 1 base, leaving 6 bases between them. The length of the CDR3 is 13 residues. CDR3 in amino acids: CASSGVSNQPQHF. The CDR3 bases are TGTGCCAGCAGTGGCGTAAGCAATCAGCCCCAGCATTTT.

The chain recombines TRBV30 with TRBJ2-1, with 8 bases matching TRBD1. CDR1 is GTSNPN, CDR2 SVGIG, per germline (reference sequence). CDR3 size: 16 residues. The J segment lost 3 bases and the V segment lost 4 bases, leaving 11 bases of the junction unmatched. CDR3 DNA: TGTGCCTGGACTAGCCCCCGGACAGGGAACTACAATGAGCAGTTCTTC. Amino acid sequence: CAWTSPRTGNYNEQFF.

The chain carries TRBV25-1 and TRBJ1-4; D uncertain. CDR3 length equals 16 residues. Trimming pared 4 bases from V and 7 bases from J, leaving 19 bases between. Per germline, CDR1 MGHDK and CDR2 SYGVNS. The CDR3 sequence is CASSVETITAAEKLFF. Written as DNA, the CDR3 is TGTGCCAGCAGTGTCGAAACAATTACAGCCGCTGAAAAACTGTTTTTT.

This chain's CDR3 is CASSNGQVNQPQHF. Here the CDR3 DNA reads TGCGCCAGCAGCAACGGACAGGTCAATCAGCCCCAGCATTTT. V and J are TRBV5-1 and TRBJ1-5, with TRBD1 identical over 7 bases. Germline CDR1 SGHRS, CDR2 YFSETQ. This CDR3 comprises 14 residues. The ends lost 4 bases at V and 3 bases at J; junction bases unmatched: 4.

This rearrangement joins TRBV2 to TRBJ2-2; D is tentatively TRBD1 or TRBD2 (5 bases each). CDR1 is SNHLY, CDR2 FYNNEI, per germline. This CDR3 has 13 residues. Trimming removed 8 bases at V and 6 bases at J, with 13 bases between. The CDR3, as DNA: TGTGCCAGCGGGAATTGGGACGCCGGGGAGCTGTTTTTT. Translation: CASGNWDAGELFF.

The chain has TRBV28 and TRBJ1-1; 9 bases align to TRBD1. This CDR3 spans 15 amino acids. Germline trimming cut 5 bases from V and 3 bases from J; bases unmatched to any gene: 7. The germline CDR1 and CDR2 sequences are MDHEN and SYDVKM. The CDR3 DNA follows: TGTGCCAGCAGTCCACAGGGGGCTGGGGACACTGAAGCTTTCTTT. It is translated as CASSPQGAGDTEAFF.

The chain employs TRBV6-5 and TRBJ2-1, with 10 bases lining up with TRBD1. Losses at the gene ends were 6 bases for V and 8 bases for J; bases not matched to a gene: 10. The V gene's germline CDR1 is MNHEY and CDR2 SVGAGI. The CDR3 loop spans 15 amino acids. The CDR3 protein is CASSPGTGERHEQFF. CDR3 bases: TGTGCCAGCAGCCCGGGGACAGGGGAAAGACATGAGCAGTTCTTC.

The chain recombines TRBV4-2 with TRBJ2-4; tentative D call: TRBD1 (6 bases). The CDR3 extends over 19 amino acids. Germline CDR1 LGHNA, CDR2 YNFKEQ. V was pared by 0 bases and J by 3 bases, with 21 bases between. CDR3 region: CASSQEPFWGSDSKNIQYF. As DNA, the CDR3 is TGTGCCAGCAGCCAAGAGCCCTTCTGGGGGTCGGACAGCAAAAACATTCAGTACTTC.

The chain recombines TRBV5-4 with TRBJ2-3; D is undetermined. The CDR3 consists of 15 residues. Per the germline V gene, CDR1 is SGHNT and CDR2 is YYREEE (reference sequence). V was shortened by 4 bases and J by 1 base, with 13 bases between the two germline ends. CDR3: CASSRWGGGTDTQYF. The CDR3 DNA reads as TGTGCCAGCAGCCGCTGGGGTGGCGGCACAGATACGCAGTATTTT.

The chain couples TRBV5-1 to TRBJ2-5; TRBD1 is a possible D gene (7 bases). CDR1 is SGHRS and CDR2 is YFSETQ in the germline V gene. The ends were cut back, 0 bases at V and 5 bases at J, with 14 bases in the middle. This CDR3 comprises 15 residues. CDR3 nucleotide sequence: TGCGCCAGCAGCTTGGCCCAGGGGGGCGGGGAGACCCAGTACTTC. Protein product: CASSLAQGGGETQYF. The full variable domain, rest sourced from reference TRBV5-1 and TRBJ2-5, is KAGVTQTPRYLIKTRGQQVTLSCSPISGHRSVSWYQQTPGQGLQFLFEYFSETQRNKGNFPGRFSGRQFSNSRSEMNVSTLELGDSALYLCASSLAQGGGETQYFGPGTRLLVL.